This TCR beta chain was recorded in a study of vaccination and CD4 T cells after COVID-19. Notes on this clonotype: What it recognizes is unknown.

Deletions cut 5 bases from V and 0 bases from J, with 8 bases between. The CDR3 totals 13 residues. Per the germline V gene, CDR1 is MDHEN and CDR2 is SYDVKM. Study-level findings and limits: Vaccine-specific clones in convalescent patients were spike mono-reactive in 304 of 307 cases.

Cultured CD4+ T-cell DNA underwent Oncomine TCR Beta short-read sequencing. TCRdb reanalysed the PCR reads using MiXCR and keeps one entry per CDR3 protein. Of several thousand distinct CDR3 sequences in the sample, over 40% were seen once. The treatment denotes: roughly 11-day PBMC culture with coronavirus spike peptide pools or control peptides (ViraFEST assay). Per well, 2 million or so PBMCs were cultured in the presence of around 10 IU/ml IL-2 and approximately 9.4 ug/ml peptide pools. The chain combines TRBV28 with TRBJ2-7; D perhaps matches TRBD2 (6 bases). The origin of this receptor is a human donor who had recovered from COVID-19. Sequences were obtained from CD4+ T cells from blood, cultured in vitro. DNA of the CDR3: TGTGCCAGCAGTCGGGGACTCTCCTACGAGCAGTACTTC. It is translated as CASSRGLSYEQYF.